The following is a T cell receptor beta chain sequence with its context. The data originate from a study of blood T cell repertoires in COVID-19. Looking at the study overall: Acute and convalescent COVID-19 samples came from the United States, Italy and Spain.

Assay: immunoSEQ multiplex PCR; the TCRdb copy retains only in-frame clones and omits some. The table includes about 500,000 clones, roughly 87% detected once. Trimming left V 6 bases short and J 8 bases short, with 16 bases between. The CDR3 is 13 residues long. Those enrolled in Seattle joined during active infection and were followed longitudinally afterward. The chain combines TRBV12-3 or TRBV12-4 with TRBJ1-2; no firm D call. The receptor was isolated from a man between 18 and 35 years old with COVID-19, enrolled during active disease. Sequences were obtained from peripheral blood. The CDR3 protein is CASSSSVLGGYTF. The CDR3 DNA reads as TGTGCCAGCAGCTCGTCAGTACTCGGGGGCTACACCTTC.